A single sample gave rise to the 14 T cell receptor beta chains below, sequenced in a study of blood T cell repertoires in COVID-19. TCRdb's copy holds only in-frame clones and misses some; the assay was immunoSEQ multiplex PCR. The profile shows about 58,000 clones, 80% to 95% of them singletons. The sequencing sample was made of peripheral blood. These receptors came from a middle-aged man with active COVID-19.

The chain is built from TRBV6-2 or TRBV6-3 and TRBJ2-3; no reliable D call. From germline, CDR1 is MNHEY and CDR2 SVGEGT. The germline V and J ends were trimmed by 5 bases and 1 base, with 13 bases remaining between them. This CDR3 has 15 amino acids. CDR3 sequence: CASSLNYPGTDTQYF. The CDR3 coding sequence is TGTGCCAGCAGTCTAAACTACCCGGGCACAGATACGCAGTATTTT.

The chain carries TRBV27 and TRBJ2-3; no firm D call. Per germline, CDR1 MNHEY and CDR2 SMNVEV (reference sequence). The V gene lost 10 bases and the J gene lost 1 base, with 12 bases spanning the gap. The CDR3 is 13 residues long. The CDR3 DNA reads TGTGCCACCATGCATCGGGGCACAGATACGCAGTATTTT. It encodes CATMHRGTDTQYF.

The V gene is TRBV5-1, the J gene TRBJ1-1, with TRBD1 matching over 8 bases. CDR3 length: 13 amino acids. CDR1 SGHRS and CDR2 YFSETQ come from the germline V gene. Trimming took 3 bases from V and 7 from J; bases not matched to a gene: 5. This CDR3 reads CASSWGGQVEAFF. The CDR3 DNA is TGCGCCAGCAGCTGGGGGGGACAGGTTGAAGCTTTCTTT.

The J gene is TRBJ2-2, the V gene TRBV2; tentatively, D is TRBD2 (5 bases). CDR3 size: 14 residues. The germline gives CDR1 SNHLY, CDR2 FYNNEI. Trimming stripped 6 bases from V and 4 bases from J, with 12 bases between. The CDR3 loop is CASRNPGTTGELFF. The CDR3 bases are TGTGCCAGCAGGAACCCGGGAACCACCGGGGAGCTGTTTTTT.

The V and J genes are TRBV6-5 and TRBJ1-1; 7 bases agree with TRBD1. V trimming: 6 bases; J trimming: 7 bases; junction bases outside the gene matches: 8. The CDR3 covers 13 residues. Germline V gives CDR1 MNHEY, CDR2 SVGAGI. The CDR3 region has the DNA TGTGCCAGCAGGAAGTTTGGGACAGATGAAGCTTTCTTT. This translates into CASRKFGTDEAFF.

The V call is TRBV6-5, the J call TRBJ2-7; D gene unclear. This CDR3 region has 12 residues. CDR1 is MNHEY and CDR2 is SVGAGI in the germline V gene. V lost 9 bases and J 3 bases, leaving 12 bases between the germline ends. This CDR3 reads CASSTFFYEQYF. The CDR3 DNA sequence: TGTGCCAGTTCCACATTTTTCTACGAGCAGTACTTC.

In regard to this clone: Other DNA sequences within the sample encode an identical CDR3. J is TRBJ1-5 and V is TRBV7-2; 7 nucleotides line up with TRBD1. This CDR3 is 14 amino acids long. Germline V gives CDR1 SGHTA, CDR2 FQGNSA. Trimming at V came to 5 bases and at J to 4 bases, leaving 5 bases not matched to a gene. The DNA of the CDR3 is TGTGCCAGCAGCCCGAGGACAGGTAATCAGCCCCAGCATTTT. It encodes CASSPRTGNQPQHF.

The CDR3 loop reads CASSRKGDYGYTF. The CDR3 DNA reads as TGTGCCAGCAGTCGAAAGGGAGACTATGGCTACACCTTC. The rearrangement links TRBV6-2 or TRBV6-3 to TRBJ1-2; no clear D. Germline lookup yields CDR1 MNHEY and CDR2 SVGEGT. The CDR3 has 13 amino acids. Trimming pared 5 bases from V and 3 bases from J, leaving 10 bases between.

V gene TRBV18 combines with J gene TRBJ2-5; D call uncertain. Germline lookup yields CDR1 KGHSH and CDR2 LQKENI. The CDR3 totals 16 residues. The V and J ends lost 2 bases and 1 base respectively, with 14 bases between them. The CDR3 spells CASSPSSSSRQETQYF. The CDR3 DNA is TGTGCCAGCTCACCATCGTCTAGTTCTCGCCAAGAGACCCAGTACTTC.

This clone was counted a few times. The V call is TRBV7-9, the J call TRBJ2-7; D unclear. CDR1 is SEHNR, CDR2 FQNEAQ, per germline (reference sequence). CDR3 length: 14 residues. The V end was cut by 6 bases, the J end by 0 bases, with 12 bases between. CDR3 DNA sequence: TGTGCCAGCAGGAGTACAGCCAGCTCCTACGAGCAGTACTTC. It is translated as CASRSTASSYEQYF.

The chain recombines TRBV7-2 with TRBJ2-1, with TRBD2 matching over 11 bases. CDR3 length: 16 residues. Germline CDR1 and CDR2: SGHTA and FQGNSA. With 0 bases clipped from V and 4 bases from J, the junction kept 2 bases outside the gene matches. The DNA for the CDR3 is TGTGCCAGCAGCTTAGCCGCTAGCGGGGGGTACAATGAGCAGTTCTTC. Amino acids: CASSLAASGGYNEQFF.

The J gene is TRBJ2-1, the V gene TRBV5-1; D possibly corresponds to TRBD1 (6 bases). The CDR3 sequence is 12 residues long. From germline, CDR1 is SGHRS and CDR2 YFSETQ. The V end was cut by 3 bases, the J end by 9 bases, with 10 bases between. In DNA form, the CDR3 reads TGCGCCAGCAGCTCCAGGGGTTTTGAGCAGTTCTTC. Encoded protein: CASSSRGFEQFF.

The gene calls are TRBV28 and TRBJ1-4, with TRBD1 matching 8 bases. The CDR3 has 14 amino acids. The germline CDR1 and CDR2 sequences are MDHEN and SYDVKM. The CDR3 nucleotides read TGTGCTTCAATAAGGACAGGGCTAAATGAAAAACTGTTTTTT. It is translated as CASIRTGLNEKLFF.

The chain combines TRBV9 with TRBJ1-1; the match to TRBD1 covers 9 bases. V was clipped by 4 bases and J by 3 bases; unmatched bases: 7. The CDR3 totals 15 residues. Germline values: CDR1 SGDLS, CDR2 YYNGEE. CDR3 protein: CASSPSGTGYTEAFF. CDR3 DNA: TGTGCCAGCAGCCCCTCCGGGACAGGGTACACTGAAGCTTTCTTT.